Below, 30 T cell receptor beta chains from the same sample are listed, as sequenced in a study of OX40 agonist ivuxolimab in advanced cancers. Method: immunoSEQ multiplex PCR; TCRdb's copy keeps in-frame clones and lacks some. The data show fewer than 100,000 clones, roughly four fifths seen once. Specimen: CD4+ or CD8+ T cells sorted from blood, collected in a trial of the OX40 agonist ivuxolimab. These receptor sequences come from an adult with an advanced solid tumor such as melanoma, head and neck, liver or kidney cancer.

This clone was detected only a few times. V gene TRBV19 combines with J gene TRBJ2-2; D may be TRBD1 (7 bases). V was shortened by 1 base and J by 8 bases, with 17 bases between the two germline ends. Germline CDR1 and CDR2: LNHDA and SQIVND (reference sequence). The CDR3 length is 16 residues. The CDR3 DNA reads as TGTGCCAGTAGTATAGTCTCGGCAGGGGGGTCGGGGGAGCTGTTTTTT. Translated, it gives CASSIVSAGGSGELFF.

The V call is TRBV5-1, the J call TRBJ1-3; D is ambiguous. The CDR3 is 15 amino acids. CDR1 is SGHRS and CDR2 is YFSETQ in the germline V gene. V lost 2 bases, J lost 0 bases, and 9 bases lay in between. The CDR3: CASSFSSSSGNTIYF. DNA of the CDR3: TGCGCCAGCAGCTTTAGTTCTAGCTCTGGAAACACCATATATTTT. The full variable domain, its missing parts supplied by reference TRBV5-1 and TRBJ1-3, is KAGVTQTPRYLIKTRGQQVTLSCSPISGHRSVSWYQQTPGQGLQFLFEYFSETQRNKGNFPGRFSGRQFSNSRSEMNVSTLELGDSALYLCASSFSSSSGNTIYFGEGSWLTVV.

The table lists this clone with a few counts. CDR3 amino acids: CASSLDRGYNEQFF. The CDR3 DNA follows: TGTGCCAGCAGCTTAGATCGGGGGTACAATGAGCAGTTCTTC. This chain links TRBV11-2 with TRBJ2-1, with D perhaps TRBD2 (6 bases). V was cut by 0 bases and J by 4 bases, with 7 bases left in between. Germline V gene lookup returns CDR1 SGHAT and CDR2 FQNNGV. The CDR3 has 14 residues.

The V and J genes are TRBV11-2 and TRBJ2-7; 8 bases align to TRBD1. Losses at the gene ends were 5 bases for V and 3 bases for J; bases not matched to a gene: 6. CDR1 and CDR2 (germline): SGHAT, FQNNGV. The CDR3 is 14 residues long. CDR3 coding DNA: TGTGCCAGCAGCACAAGGACAGGGAACTACGAGCAGTACGTC. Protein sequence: CASSTRTGNYEQYV.

The CDR3: CASSSKMGQAMFF. The CDR3 DNA follows: TGTGCCAGCAGCTCGAAAATGGGACAGGCTATGTTTTTT. V and J are TRBV7-2 and TRBJ1-4; 8 bases agree with TRBD1. Germline V lookup: CDR1 SGHTA, CDR2 FQGNSA. The CDR3 has 13 residues. With 4 bases clipped from V and 15 bases from J, the junction kept 10 bases outside the gene matches.

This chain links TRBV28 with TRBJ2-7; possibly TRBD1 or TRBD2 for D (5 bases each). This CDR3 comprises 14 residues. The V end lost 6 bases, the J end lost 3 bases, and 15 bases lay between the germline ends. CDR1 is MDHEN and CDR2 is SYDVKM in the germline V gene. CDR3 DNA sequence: TGTGCCAGCAGCCTGGGACGAGCCGGCTACGAGCAGTACTTC. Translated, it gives CASSLGRAGYEQYF.

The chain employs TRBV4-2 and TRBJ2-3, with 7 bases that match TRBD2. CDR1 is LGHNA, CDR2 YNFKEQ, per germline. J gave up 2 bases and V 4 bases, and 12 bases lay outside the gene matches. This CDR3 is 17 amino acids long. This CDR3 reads CASSPILGRDYTDTQYF. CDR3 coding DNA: TGTGCCAGCAGCCCAATTCTGGGGCGGGACTACACAGATACGCAGTATTTT.

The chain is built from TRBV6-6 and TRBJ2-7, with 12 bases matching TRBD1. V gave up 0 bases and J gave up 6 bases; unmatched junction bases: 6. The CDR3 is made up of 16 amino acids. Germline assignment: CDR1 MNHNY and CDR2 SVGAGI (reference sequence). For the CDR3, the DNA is TGTGCCAGCAGTTACTCGAGGGGACAGGGGGCCCGCGAGCAGTACTTC. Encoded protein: CASSYSRGQGAREQYF.

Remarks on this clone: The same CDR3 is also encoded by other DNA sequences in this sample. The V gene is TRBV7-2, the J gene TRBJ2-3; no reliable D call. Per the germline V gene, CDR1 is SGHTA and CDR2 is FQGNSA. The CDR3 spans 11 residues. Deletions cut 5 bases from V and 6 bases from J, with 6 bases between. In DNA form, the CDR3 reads TGTGCCAGCAGCCCAAGGGATACGCAGTATTTT. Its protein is CASSPRDTQYF.

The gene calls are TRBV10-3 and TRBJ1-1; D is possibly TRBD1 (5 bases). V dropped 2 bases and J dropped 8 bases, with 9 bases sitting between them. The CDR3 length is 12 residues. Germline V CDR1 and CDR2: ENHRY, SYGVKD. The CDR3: CAISEAGGEAFF. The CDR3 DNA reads TGTGCCATCAGTGAGGCGGGGGGGGAAGCTTTCTTT.

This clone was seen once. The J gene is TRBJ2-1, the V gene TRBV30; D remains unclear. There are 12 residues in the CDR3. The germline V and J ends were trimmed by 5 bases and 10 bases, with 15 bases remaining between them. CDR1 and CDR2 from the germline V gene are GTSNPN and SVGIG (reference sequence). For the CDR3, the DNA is TGTGCCTGGGCCCCGACGAAGTGGGAGCAGTTCTTC. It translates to CAWAPTKWEQFF.

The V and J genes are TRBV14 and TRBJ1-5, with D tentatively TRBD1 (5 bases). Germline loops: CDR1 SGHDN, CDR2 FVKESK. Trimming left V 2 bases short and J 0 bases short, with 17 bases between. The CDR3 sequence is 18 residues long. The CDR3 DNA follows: TGTGCCAGCAGCCAAAAAAGCGGTGGACAAATTAGCAATCAGCCCCAGCATTTT. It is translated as CASSQKSGGQISNQPQHF.

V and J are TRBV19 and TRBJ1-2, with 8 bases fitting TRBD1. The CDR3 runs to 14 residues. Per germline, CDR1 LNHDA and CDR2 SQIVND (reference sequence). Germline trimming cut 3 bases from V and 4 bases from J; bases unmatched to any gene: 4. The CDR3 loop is CASSMVQGVYGYTF. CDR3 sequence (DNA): TGTGCCAGTAGTATGGTACAGGGGGTCTATGGCTACACCTTC.

As DNA, the CDR3 is TGTGCCAGTAGTGCGGGACGGAGCTATGGCTACACCTTC. Amino acids: CASSAGRSYGYTF. The rearrangement uses TRBV19 and TRBJ1-2; D is possibly TRBD1 (5 bases). V lost 5 bases to trimming and J lost 4 bases, with 11 bases between them. This CDR3 region has 13 residues. Germline assignment: CDR1 LNHDA and CDR2 SQIVND (reference sequence).

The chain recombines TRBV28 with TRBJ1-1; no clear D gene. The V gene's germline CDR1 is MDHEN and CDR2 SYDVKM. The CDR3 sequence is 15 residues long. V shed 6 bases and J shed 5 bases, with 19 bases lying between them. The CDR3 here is CASRSAGPSLTEAFF. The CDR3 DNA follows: TGTGCCAGCAGGTCGGCCGGCCCCAGTTTGACTGAAGCTTTCTTT.

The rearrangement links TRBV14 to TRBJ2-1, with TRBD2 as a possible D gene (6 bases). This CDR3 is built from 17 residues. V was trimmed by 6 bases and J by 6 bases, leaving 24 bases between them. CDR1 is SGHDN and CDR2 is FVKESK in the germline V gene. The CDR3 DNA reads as TGTGCCAGCAGAAAATTTCACAGAACGGGAGTACTCAATGAGCAGTTCTTC. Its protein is CASRKFHRTGVLNEQFF. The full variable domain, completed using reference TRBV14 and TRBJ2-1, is EAGVTQFPSHSVIEKGQTVTLRCDPISGHDNLYWYRRVMGKEIKFLLHFVKESKQDESGMPNNRFLAERTGGTYSTLKVQPAELEDSGVYFCASRKFHRTGVLNEQFFGPGTRLTVL.

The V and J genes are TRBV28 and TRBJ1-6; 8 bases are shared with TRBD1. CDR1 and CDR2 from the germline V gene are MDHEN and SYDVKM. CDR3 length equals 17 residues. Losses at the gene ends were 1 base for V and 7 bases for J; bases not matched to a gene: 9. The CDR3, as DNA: TGTGCCAGCAGTTTATTTTTTTTCAGGGGGCGAAATTCACCCCTCCACTTT. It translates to CASSLFFFRGRNSPLHF.

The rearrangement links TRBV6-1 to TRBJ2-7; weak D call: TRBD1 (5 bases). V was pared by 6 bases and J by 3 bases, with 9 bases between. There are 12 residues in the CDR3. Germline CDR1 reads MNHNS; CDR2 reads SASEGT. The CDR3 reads CASRETVYEQYV. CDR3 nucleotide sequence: TGTGCCAGCAGGGAGACAGTCTACGAGCAGTACGTC.

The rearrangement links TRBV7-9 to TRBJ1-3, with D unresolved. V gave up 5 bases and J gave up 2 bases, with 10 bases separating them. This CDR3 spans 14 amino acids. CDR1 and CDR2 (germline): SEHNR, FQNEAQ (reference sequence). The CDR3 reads CASSPRAAGNTIYF. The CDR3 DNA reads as TGTGCCAGCAGCCCGAGGGCGGCTGGAAACACCATATATTTT.

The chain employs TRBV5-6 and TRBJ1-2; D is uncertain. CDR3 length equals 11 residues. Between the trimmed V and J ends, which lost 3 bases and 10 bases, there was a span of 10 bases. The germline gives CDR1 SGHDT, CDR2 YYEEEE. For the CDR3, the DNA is TGTGCCAGCAGCTCTAATTTAGACTACACCTTC. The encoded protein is CASSSNLDYTF.

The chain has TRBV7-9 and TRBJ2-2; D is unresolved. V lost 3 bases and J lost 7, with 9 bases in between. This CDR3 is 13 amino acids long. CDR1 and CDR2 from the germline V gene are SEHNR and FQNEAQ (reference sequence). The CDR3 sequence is CASSFQSSGELFF. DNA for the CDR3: TGTGCCAGCAGCTTTCAGTCGAGCGGGGAGCTGTTTTTT.

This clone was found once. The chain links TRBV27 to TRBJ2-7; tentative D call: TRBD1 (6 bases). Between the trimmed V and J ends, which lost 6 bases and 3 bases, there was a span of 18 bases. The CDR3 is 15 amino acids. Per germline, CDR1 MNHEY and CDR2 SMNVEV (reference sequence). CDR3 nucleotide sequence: TGTGCCAGCAGACGAGACAGGACTCCTTTCTACGAGCAGTACTTC. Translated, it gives CASRRDRTPFYEQYF.

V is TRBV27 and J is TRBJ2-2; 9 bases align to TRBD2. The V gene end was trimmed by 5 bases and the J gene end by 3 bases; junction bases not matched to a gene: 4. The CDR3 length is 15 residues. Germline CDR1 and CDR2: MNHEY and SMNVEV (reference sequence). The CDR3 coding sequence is TGTGCCAGCAGTACAGCGGGAGGTTACACCGGGGAGCTGTTTTTT. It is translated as CASSTAGGYTGELFF.

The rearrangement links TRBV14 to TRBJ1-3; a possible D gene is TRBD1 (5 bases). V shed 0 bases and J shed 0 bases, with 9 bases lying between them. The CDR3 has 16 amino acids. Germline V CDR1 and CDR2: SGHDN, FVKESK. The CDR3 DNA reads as TGTGCCAGCAGCCAAGATCGGAGGGGCTCTGGAAACACCATATATTTT. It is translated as CASSQDRRGSGNTIYF.

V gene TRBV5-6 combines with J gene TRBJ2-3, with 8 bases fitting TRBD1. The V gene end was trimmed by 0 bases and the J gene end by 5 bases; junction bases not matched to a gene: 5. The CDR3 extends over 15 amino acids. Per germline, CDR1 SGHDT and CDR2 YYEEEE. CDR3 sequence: CASSLVDRVLDTQYF. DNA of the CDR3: TGTGCCAGCAGCTTGGTGGACAGGGTTCTAGATACGCAGTATTTT.

CDR3 sequence (DNA): TGTGCCAGCAGGCCCGGGACACTGGGAGCCTACGAGCAGTACGTC. Amino acids: CASRPGTLGAYEQYV. The chain combines TRBV6-5 with TRBJ2-7, with D possibly TRBD1 on 6 matching bases. The V end was cut by 6 bases, the J end by 2 bases, with 17 bases between. There are 15 residues in the CDR3. Germline V CDR1 and CDR2: MNHEY, SVGAGI.

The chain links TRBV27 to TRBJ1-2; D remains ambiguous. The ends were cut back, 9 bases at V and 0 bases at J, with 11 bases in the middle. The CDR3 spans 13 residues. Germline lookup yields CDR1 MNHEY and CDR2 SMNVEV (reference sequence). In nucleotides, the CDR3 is TGTGCCAGTGGCAGGAACTCTAACTATGGCTACACCTTC. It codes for CASGRNSNYGYTF.

CDR3 bases: TGTGCCAGCAGTGAAAGGCGGGACAGGGGAAACTATGGCTACACCTTC. Residues: CASSERRDRGNYGYTF. The rearrangement joins TRBV2 to TRBJ1-2; TRBD1 matches at 10 bases. This CDR3 region has 16 residues. The V gene end was trimmed by 2 bases and the J gene end by 2 bases; junction bases not matched to a gene: 5. Per the germline V gene, CDR1 is SNHLY and CDR2 is FYNNEI.

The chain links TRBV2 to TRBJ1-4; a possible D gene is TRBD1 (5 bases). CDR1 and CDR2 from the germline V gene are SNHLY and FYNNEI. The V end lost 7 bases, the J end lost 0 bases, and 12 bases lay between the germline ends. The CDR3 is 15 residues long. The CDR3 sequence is CASIPGGATNEKLFF. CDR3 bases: TGTGCCAGCATTCCGGGGGGGGCAACTAATGAAAAACTGTTTTTT.

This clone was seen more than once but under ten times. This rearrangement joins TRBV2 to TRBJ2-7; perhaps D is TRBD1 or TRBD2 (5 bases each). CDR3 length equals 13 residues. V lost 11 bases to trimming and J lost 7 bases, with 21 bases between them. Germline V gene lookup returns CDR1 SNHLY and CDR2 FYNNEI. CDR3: CAGGQDIREEQYF. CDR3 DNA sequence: TGTGCCGGAGGACAAGACATACGAGAGGAGCAGTACTTC.